This T cell receptor beta chain is from a study of cytomegalovirus exposure and HLA in healthy donors. The CDR3 extends over 16 amino acids. Germline V lookup: CDR1 MGHRA, CDR2 YSYEKL. V trimming: 3 bases; J trimming: 3 bases; junction bases outside the gene matches: 7. From the 120-subject validation cohort, which was separate from the roughly 630-subject first cohort, the donors were drawn. With regard to this clone: Its antigen is undetermined.

Profiled with immunoSEQ multiplex PCR; TCRdb holds only in-frame clones, not every one. Altogether 200,000 to 300,000 clones are present, less than 95% being singletons, with the ten largest covering approximately 3.1%. Findings and caveats of the study: Cytomegalovirus status was reportedly diagnosed by the classifier with high specificity and sensitivity. Among the CMV-associated chains, a few were confirmed in vitro as specific for CMV antigens.

V gene TRBV4-1 combines with J gene TRBJ2-7; 11 bases fit TRBD2. The material sequenced was PBMCs. This clonotype was sampled from a woman under 40 in good health and CMV-seronegative. The CDR3: CASSQPLAGGFYEQYF. The CDR3 DNA is TGCGCCAGCAGCCAGCCCCTAGCGGGAGGATTCTACGAGCAGTACTTC.